This record looks at one TCR beta chain sequence and its context. Adults between about 18 and 95 years of age took part from under 25 US areas. What the recovered Cohort 3 donors had was two negative PCRs, clearance, or symptom resolution. The data are from a study of blood T cell repertoires in COVID-19. Across the whole study: T cells, B-cell-depleted T cells, or PBMCs provided the cDNA or gDNA that served as material.

Methods used by the authors: For nucleated cells, counts were estimated from reference gene primer amplification. TCRdb's table, derived via immunoSEQ multiplex PCR, lists solely in-frame clones and lacks some. V and J calls and clone size are as listed in that table; D and trimming were resolved from the DNA. This table has 500,000 or so clones, around 87% appearing once. This receptor was obtained from a woman aged 18-30 years who had recovered from COVID-19. The sequencing input was PBMCs or T cells enriched from blood (not recorded which).

The CDR3 protein is CASSFRGRSSSPLHF. The CDR3 DNA is TGTGCCAGCAGCTTCAGGGGGCGGTCTAGTTCACCCCTCCACTTT. The chain couples TRBV5-6 to TRBJ1-6, with 8 bases aligning to TRBD1. Germline CDR1 reads SGHDT; CDR2 reads YYEEEE. This CDR3 comprises 15 residues. Germline trimming cut 2 bases from V and 9 bases from J; bases unmatched to any gene: 7.